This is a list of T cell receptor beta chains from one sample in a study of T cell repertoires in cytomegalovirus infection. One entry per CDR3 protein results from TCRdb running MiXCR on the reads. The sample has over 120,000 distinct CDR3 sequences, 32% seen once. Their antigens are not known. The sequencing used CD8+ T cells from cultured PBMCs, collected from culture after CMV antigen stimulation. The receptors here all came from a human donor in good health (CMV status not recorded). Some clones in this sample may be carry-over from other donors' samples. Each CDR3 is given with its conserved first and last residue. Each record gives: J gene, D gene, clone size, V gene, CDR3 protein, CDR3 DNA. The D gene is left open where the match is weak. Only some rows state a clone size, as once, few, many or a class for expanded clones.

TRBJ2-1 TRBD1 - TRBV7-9 CASSSRTGVGNEQFF TGTGCCAGCAGCTCCCGGACAGGGGTGGGCAATGAGCAGTTCTTC
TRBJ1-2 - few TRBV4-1 CASSQGTSYGYTF TGCGCCAGCAGCCAAGGGACAAGCTATGGCTACACCTTC
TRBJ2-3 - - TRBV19 CASSTEDTQYF TGTGCCAGTAGTACCGAGGATACGCAGTATTTT
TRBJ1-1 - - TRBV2 CASSGGGIMNTEAFF TGTGCCAGCAGTGGGGGCGGGATTATGAACACTGAAGCTTTCTTT
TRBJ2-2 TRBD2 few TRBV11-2 CASSSRGAGTGELFF TGTGCCAGCAGCTCGCGGGGGGCGGGGACCGGGGAGCTGTTTTTT
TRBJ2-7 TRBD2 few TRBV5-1 CASSPRLAATSYEQYF TGCGCCAGCAGCCCCCGACTAGCGGCTACGTCCTACGAGCAGTACTTC
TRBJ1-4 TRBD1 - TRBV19 CASTSTGNLEKLFF TGTGCCAGTACCTCGACAGGGAATTTGGAAAAACTGTTTTTT
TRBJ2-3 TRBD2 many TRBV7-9 CASSLVSGGDTDTQYF TGTGCCAGCAGCTTAGTATCGGGGGGAGACACAGATACGCAGTATTTT
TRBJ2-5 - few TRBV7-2 CASSRLGGLKQETQYF TGTGCCAGCAGCCGATTAGGGGGGTTGAAGCAAGAGACCCAGTACTTC
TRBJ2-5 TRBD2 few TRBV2 CANRPTSGETQYF TGTGCCAACCGGCCCACTAGCGGGGAGACCCAGTACTTC
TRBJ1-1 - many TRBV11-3 CASSLGSNMRAFF TGTGCCAGCAGCTTAGGGAGCAACATGCGAGCTTTCTTT
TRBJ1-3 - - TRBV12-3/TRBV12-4 CASSGGELGNTIYF TGTGCCAGCAGTGGGGGTGAACTGGGAAACACCATATATTTT
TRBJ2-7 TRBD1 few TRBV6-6 CASSYSRTGGEQYF TGTGCCAGCAGTTACTCGAGGACAGGGGGCGAGCAGTACTTC
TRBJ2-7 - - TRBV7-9 CASSLRLGEQYF TGTGCCAGCAGCCTCCGACTAGGCGAGCAGTACTTC
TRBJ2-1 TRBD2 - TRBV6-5 CASSSPPGLAGGQSSYNEQFF TGTGCCAGCAGTAGTCCCCCAGGACTAGCGGGGGGACAAAGCTCCTACAATGAGCAGTTCTTC
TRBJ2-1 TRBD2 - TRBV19 CASSMMGGNEQFF TGTGCCAGTAGTATGATGGGGGGGAATGAGCAGTTCTTC
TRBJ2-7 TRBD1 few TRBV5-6 CASSPGQGNYEQYF TGTGCCAGCAGCCCGGGACAGGGGAACTACGAGCAGTACTTC
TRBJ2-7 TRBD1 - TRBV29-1 CSVEGQGAYEQYF TGCAGCGTTGAGGGACAGGGAGCCTACGAGCAGTACTTC
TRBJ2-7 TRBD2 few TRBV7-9 CASSFGLAGYEQYF TGTGCCAGCAGCTTTGGCCTAGCGGGCTACGAGCAGTACTTC
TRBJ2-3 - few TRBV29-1 CSVDKAATDTQYF TGCAGCGTTGACAAAGCGGCAACAGATACGCAGTATTTT
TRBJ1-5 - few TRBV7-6 CASSSGGNQPQHF TGTGCCAGCAGCTCAGGGGGCAATCAGCCCCAGCATTTT
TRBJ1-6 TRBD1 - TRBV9 CASSVEGGPHSPLHF TGTGCCAGCAGCGTAGAAGGGGGCCCTCATTCCCCCCTCCACTTT
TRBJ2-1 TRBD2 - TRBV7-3 CASSLTAGGYNEQFF TGTGCCAGCAGCTTAACAGCGGGGGGGTACAATGAGCAGTTCTTC
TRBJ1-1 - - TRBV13 CASSLGSGQEAFF TGTGCCAGCAGCTTAGGCTCGGGCCAAGAAGCTTTCTTT
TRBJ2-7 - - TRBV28 CASSTRQPQGPYEQYF TGTGCCAGCAGCACTAGACAGCCCCAGGGTCCATACGAGCAGTACTTC
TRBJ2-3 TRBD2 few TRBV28 CALGEGDTQYF TGTGCCCTCGGGGAGGGAGATACGCAGTATTTT
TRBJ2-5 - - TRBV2 CASSELVPSRFKETQYF TGTGCCAGCAGTGAATTGGTACCTAGCCGCTTCAAAGAGACCCAGTACTTC
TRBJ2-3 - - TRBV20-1 CSVRGQGLADTQYF TGCAGTGTCAGAGGTCAGGGTCTCGCAGATACGCAGTATTTT
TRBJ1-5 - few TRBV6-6 CASSRGGNQPQHF TGTGCCAGCAGCCGGGGTGGAAATCAGCCCCAGCATTTT
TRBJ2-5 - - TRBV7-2 CASSAPGGTQYF TGTGCCAGCAGCGCTCCCGGAGGGACCCAGTACTTC
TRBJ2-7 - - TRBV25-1 CASSDVSYEQYF TGTGCCAGCAGTGACGTCTCCTACGAGCAGTACTTC
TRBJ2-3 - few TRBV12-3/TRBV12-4 CASSQGGPDTQYF TGTGCCAGCAGCCAGGGGGGCCCAGATACGCAGTATTTT
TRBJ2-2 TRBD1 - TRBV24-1 CATSAQDRVGTGELFF TGTGCCACCAGTGCTCAGGACAGGGTGGGCACCGGGGAGCTGTTTTTT
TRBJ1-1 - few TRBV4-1 CASSQERGMTTEAFF TGCGCCAGCAGCCAAGAGAGGGGGATGACCACTGAAGCTTTCTTT
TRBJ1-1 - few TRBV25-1 CASSESVNTEAFF TGTGCCAGCAGTGAATCTGTGAACACTGAAGCTTTCTTT